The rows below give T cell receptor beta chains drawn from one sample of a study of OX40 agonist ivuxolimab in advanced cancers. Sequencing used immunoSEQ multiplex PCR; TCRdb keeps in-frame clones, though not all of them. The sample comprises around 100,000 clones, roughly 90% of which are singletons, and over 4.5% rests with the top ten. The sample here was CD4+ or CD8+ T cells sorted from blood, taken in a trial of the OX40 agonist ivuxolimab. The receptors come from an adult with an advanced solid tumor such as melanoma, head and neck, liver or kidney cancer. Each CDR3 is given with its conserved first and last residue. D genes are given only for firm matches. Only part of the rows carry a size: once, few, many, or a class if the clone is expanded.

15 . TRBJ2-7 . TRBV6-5 TGTGCCAGCAGCCCTTCGACCTTTACCCGTTACGAGCAGTACTTC CASSPSTFTRYEQYF
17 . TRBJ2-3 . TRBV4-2 TGTGCCAGCAGCCAAGGGGAGTTCGGGAGCCCCACAGATACGCAGTATTTT CASSQGEFGSPTDTQYF
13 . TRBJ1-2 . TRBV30 TGTGCCTGGAGTGTACTGTCAGGGGAGGGCTACACCTTC CAWSVLSGEGYTF
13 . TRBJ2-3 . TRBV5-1 TGCGCCAGCAGCTTGACTACCACAGATACGCAGTATTTT CASSLTTTDTQYF
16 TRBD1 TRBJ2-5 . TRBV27 TGTGCCAGCAGTTTCCCCGGGACAGGCCCGGGGAGTACCCAGTACTTC CASSFPGTGPGSTQYF
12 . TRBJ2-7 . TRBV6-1 TGTGCCAGCAGCGGTCACAGATACGAGCAGTACTTC CASSGHRYEQYF
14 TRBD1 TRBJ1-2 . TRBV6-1 TGTGCCAGCACCCCGGGACAGGCTACCTATGGCTACACCTTC CASTPGQATYGYTF
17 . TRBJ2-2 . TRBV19 TGTGCCAGTAGTATAGACACCTACCATGCGAACACCGGGGAGCTGTTTTTT CASSIDTYHANTGELFF
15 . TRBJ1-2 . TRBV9 TGTGCCAGCAGCGTAGTATTTTCAGATAGCTATGGCTACACCTTC CASSVVFSDSYGYTF
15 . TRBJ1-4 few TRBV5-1 TGCGCCAGCAGCAGAACAGGGAATACTAATGAAAAACTGTTTTTT CASSRTGNTNEKLFF
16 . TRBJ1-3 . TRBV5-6 TGTGCCAGCAGCTTGACCGGGACCCGACTTGGGAACACCATATATTTT CASSLTGTRLGNTIYF
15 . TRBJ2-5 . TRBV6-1 TGTGCCAGCAGTGAAGCGCTTCGGGAACGGGAGACCCAGTACTTC CASSEALRERETQYF
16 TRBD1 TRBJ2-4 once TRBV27 TGTGCCAGCAGCCATCGACAGGGAACAGCCAAAAACATTCAGTACTTC CASSHRQGTAKNIQYF
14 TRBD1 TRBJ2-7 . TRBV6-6 TGTGCCAGCCGGCAGGACAGGCAAAAAGGAGGGCAGTACTTC CASRQDRQKGGQYF
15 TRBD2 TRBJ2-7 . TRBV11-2 TGTGCCAGCAGCCGACTTAAGAGCGGGGTTTACGAGCAGTACTTC CASSRLKSGVYEQYF
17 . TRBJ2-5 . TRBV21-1 TGTGCCAGCAGCAAAGAAGAGGGACAGGGGGCCCAAGAGACCCAGTACTTC CASSKEEGQGAQETQYF
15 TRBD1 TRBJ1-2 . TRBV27 TGTGCCAGCAGTGCACAGGGGGCGCCGAACTATGGCTACACCTTC CASSAQGAPNYGYTF
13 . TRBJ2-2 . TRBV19 TGTGCCAGTAGTATTCTGAACACCGGGGAGCTGTTTTTT CASSILNTGELFF
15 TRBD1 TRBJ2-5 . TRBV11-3 TGTGCCAGCAGCCCTTTTACAGGGGACGGGGAGACCCAGTACTTC CASSPFTGDGETQYF
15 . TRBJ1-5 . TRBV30 TGTGCCTGGAGTGTACCAGGGGCCGACAATCAGCCCCAGCATTTT CAWSVPGADNQPQHF
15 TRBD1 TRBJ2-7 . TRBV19 TGTGCCAGTAGCCCCAGCGCAGGGGGATTGTACGAGCAGTACTTC CASSPSAGGLYEQYF
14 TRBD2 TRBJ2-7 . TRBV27 TGTGCCAGCAGGATGGGACTAGCGGCCTCCGAGCAGTACTTC CASRMGLAASEQYF
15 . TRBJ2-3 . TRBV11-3 TGTGCCAGCAGCTTAAGTGGGGGCGGCACAGATACGCAGTATTTT CASSLSGGGTDTQYF
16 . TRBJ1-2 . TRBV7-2 TGTGCCAGCAGCCCACGTTACCTTGACAGGTCGAATGGCTACACCTTC CASSPRYLDRSNGYTF
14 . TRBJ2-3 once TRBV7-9 TGTGCCAGCAGCTTTCACGGGATTGCGGATACGCAGTATTTT CASSFHGIADTQYF
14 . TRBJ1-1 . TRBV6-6 TGTGCCAGCAGTTTCTCACGGGGGAACACTGAAGCTTTCTTT CASSFSRGNTEAFF
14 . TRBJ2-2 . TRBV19 TGTGCCAGTAGTATAGATCAAAACACCGGGGAGCTGTTTTTT CASSIDQNTGELFF
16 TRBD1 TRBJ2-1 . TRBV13 TGTGCCAGCAGCTTATCCGAGCAGGGGGCCAACAATGAGCAGTTCTTC CASSLSEQGANNEQFF
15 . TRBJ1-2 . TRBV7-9 TGTGCCAGCAGCTTTGGGGGGGTCGGAAACTATGGCTACACCTTC CASSFGGVGNYGYTF
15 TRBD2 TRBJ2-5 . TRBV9 TGTGCCAGCAGCGTTCTAGCGGGAGGGCCAGAGACCCAGTACTTC CASSVLAGGPETQYF
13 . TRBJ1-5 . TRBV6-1 TGTGCCAGCAGTGAAACACCGTCGGGCCCCCAGCATTTT CASSETPSGPQHF
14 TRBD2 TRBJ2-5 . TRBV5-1 TGCGCCAGCAGGCATAGCGCGGGAGCTGAGACCCAGTACTTC CASRHSAGAETQYF
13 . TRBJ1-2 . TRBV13 TGTGCCAGCAGCCCCCGGACGACCGGGGGCTACACCTTC CASSPRTTGGYTF
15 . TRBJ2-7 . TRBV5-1 TGCGCCAGCAGCTTTGGCGGGGGCAACTCCTACGAGCAGTACTTC CASSFGGGNSYEQYF
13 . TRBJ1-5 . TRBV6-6 TGTGCCAGCTCTGCTGTTGGTATTGGAGCCCAGCATTTT CASSAVGIGAQHF
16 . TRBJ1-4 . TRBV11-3 TGTGCCAGCAGCCCTGGGGTCTCTACAACTAATGAAAAACTGTTTTTT CASSPGVSTTNEKLFF
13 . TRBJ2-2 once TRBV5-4 TGTGCCAGCAGCTTGGATGGCACCGGGGAGCTGTTTTTT CASSLDGTGELFF
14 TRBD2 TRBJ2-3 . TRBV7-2 TGTGCCAGCAGCTTAGGCGCGGGAGTTGATACGCAGTATTTT CASSLGAGVDTQYF
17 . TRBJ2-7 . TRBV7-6 TGTGCCAGCAGCTTAGGATTAGGACCCCAAATGGAGAACGAGCAGTACTTC CASSLGLGPQMENEQYF
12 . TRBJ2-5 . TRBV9 TGTGCCAGCCAAGGAGTCGGGGAGACCCAGTACTTC CASQGVGETQYF
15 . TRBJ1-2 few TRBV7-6 TGTGCCAGCAGCTTAGAGCGGAGGGGCACCTATGGCTACACCTTC CASSLERRGTYGYTF
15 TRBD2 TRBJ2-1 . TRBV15 TGTGCCACCAGCCGCATAGCGGGAGGGTACAATGAGCAGTTCTTC CATSRIAGGYNEQFF
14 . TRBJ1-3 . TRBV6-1 TGTGCCAGCAATCTCCACAGCTCTGGAAACACCATATATTTT CASNLHSSGNTIYF
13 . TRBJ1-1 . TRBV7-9 TGTGCCAGCAGCCCCCACATGAACACTGAAGCTTTCTTT CASSPHMNTEAFF
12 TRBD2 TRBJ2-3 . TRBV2 TGTGCCACCTCGGGCGGGAGGGCCCCGCAGTATTTT CATSGGRAPQYF
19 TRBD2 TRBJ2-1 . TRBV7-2 TGTGCCAGCAGCTTAGCTCGTAGGACTAGCGGGAGCTCCTACAATGAGCAGTTCTTC CASSLARRTSGSSYNEQFF
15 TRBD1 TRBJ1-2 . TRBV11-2 TGTGCCAGCAGCTTAGAGGGGACAGGGGAGGGCGGCTACACCTTC CASSLEGTGEGGYTF
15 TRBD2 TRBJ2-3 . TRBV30 TGTGCCTCGACGGAGACGGGACTAGGCACAGATACGCAGTATTTT CASTETGLGTDTQYF
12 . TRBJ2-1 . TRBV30 TGTGCCTGGAGTGTACAGGAGCCGGTAAAGTTCTTC CAWSVQEPVKFF
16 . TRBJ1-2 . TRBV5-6 TGTGCCAGCACTCTACCCGGGGACATTGATAACTATGGCTACACCTTC CASTLPGDIDNYGYTF
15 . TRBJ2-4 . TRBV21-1 TGTGCCAGCAGCAAAGGCACTGAAGCCAAAAACATTCAGTACTTC CASSKGTEAKNIQYF
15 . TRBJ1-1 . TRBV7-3 TGTGCCAGCAGCTTATCCTCCGTGGGGGGGACTGAAGCTTTCTTT CASSLSSVGGTEAFF
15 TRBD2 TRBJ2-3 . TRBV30 TGTGCCTGGAGTGTTTCGAGCGGGGGTACAGATACGCAGTATTTT CAWSVSSGGTDTQYF
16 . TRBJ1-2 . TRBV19 TGTGCCAGTAGCTCCCGGGGACTCCTAGAGCTGGGTGGCTACACCTTC CASSSRGLLELGGYTF
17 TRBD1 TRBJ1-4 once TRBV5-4 TGTGCCAGCAGCCCTGGGACAGGGGGAACACGGGGTGAAAAACTGTTTTTT CASSPGTGGTRGEKLFF